This is a list of T cell receptor beta chains from one sample in a study of T cell responses to AZD1222 COVID-19 vaccine. Here immunoSEQ multiplex PCR was the method, and the copy in TCRdb shows in-frame clones only, minus some. This table holds more than 100,000 clones, over 75% found once. Source: peripheral blood, taken on day 0 of AZD1222 vaccination. All receptors come from an adult in good health. Both conserved end residues are part of each CDR3. Each record gives: CDR3 protein, CDR3 DNA, V gene, clone size, D gene, J gene. The D gene is left open where the match is weak. Some rows have no size entry. The others give once, few or many, or a class for an expanded clone.

CDR3: CASSSSGTVYNEKLFF; DNA: TGTGCCAGCAGTTCCAGTGGGACAGTTTATAATGAAAAACTGTTTTTT; V: TRBV6-5; size: -; D: TRBD1; J: TRBJ1-4
CDR3: CASSPLPLPEFF; DNA: TGTGCCAGCAGCCCCCTCCCGCTCCCCGAGTTCTTC; V: TRBV7-6; size: few; D: -; J: TRBJ2-1
CDR3: CASSLGEAQETQYF; DNA: TGCGCCAGCAGCTTGGGGGAGGCACAAGAGACCCAGTACTTC; V: TRBV5-1; size: -; D: -; J: TRBJ2-5
CDR3: CASSPRDTSPDGYTF; DNA: TGTGCCAGCTCACCCCGGGACACCTCTCCCGATGGCTACACCTTC; V: TRBV18; size: -; D: -; J: TRBJ1-2
CDR3: CASSHLVGFSYEQYF; DNA: TGCGCCAGCAGCCACCTGGTAGGGTTCTCCTACGAGCAGTACTTC; V: TRBV4-1; size: -; D: -; J: TRBJ2-7
CDR3: CASSPDRDSGYTF; DNA: TGTGCCAGCAGCCCCGACAGGGACTCTGGCTACACCTTC; V: TRBV7-8; size: -; D: TRBD1; J: TRBJ1-2
CDR3: CASSYSDPGGNYEQYF; DNA: TGTGCCAGCAGTTACTCGGACCCCGGAGGGAACTACGAGCAGTACTTC; V: TRBV6-5; size: -; D: -; J: TRBJ2-7
CDR3: CSASGRIANTGELFF; DNA: TGCAGTGCTAGTGGGCGCATCGCGAACACCGGGGAGCTGTTTTTT; V: TRBV20-1; size: -; D: -; J: TRBJ2-2
CDR3: CASSPGLAGQSSYNEQFF; DNA: TGTGCCAGCAGTCCGGGACTAGCGGGGCAGAGCTCCTACAATGAGCAGTTCTTC; V: TRBV27; size: -; D: TRBD2; J: TRBJ2-1
CDR3: CASSLRPANYGYTF; DNA: TGTGCCAGCAGTTTAAGGCCAGCAAACTATGGCTACACCTTC; V: TRBV27; size: few; D: -; J: TRBJ1-2
CDR3: CASSLGNQPQHF; DNA: TGTGCCAGCAGTTTAGGTAATCAGCCCCAGCATTTT; V: TRBV28; size: -; D: -; J: TRBJ1-5
CDR3: CASSFRGGRFF; DNA: TGTGCCAGCAGTTTCCGGGGAGGGCGGTTCTTC; V: TRBV28; size: once; D: TRBD2; J: TRBJ2-1
CDR3: CASSEATSGRGNEQFF; DNA: TGTGCCAGCAGTGAAGCCACTAGCGGGAGGGGCAATGAGCAGTTCTTC; V: TRBV6-1; size: -; D: TRBD2; J: TRBJ2-1
CDR3: CASSPGQGYEKLFF; DNA: TGTGCCAGCAGCCCCGGACAGGGTTATGAAAAACTGTTTTTT; V: TRBV11-2; size: -; D: TRBD1; J: TRBJ1-4